This record looks at one T cell receptor (beta chain) sequence and its context. No antigen is known for it. The entry originates in a study of regulatory T cells in long-lasting Graves disease. Study information: The term persistent Graves' disease signified upward of 5 years on antithyroid drugs with positive TSH receptor antibodies. Study results and limitations: Persistent patients had a count of shared public clonotypes (under 3,000) that exceeded that of new patients (around 1,000).

The CDR3 covers 16 residues. Germline V gives CDR1 SNHLY, CDR2 FYNNEI. Losses at the gene ends were 4 bases for V and 7 bases for J; bases not matched to a gene: 12. Time point denoted: persistent/refractory GD, antithyroid drugs over 5 years with positive TRAb. Isolated PBMC RNA provided the starting material for the TCR library. Patients of an endocrinology department in Xi'an, China, were included. Combining iRepertoire HTBI primers with Arm-PCR of CDR3 regions, the authors built TCR beta libraries. MiXCR, run by TCRdb on the multiplex PCR reads, gives a single entry per CDR3 protein. The table has approximately 690,000 distinct CDR3 sequences, 25% to 35% seen once.

Here the sequenced sample was peripheral blood mononuclear cells (PBMCs), taken when the disease was refractory, from a patient treated with antithyroid drugs. J is TRBJ2-1 and V is TRBV2; 8 nucleotides match TRBD2. The clonotype was recovered from a female donor with Graves disease. The CDR3 is CASSVEREGLWNEQFF. Here the CDR3 DNA reads TGTGCCAGCAGTGTTGAACGGGAGGGCCTTTGGAATGAGCAGTTCTTC.